This TCR beta chain stems from a study of blood T cell repertoires in COVID-19. The wider study: Italy, Spain and the United States were the sources of the convalescent and acute COVID-19 samples.

Some clones are missing from TCRdb's copy, which holds only in-frame ones; the method was immunoSEQ multiplex PCR. The profile shows over 250,000 clones, around 90% of them singletons. This CDR3 is built from 15 residues. Germline V gives CDR1 GTSNPN, CDR2 SVGIG (reference sequence). The J segment lost 0 bases and the V segment lost 0 bases, leaving 2 bases of the junction unmatched. This clonotype was obtained from a woman in her thirties with acute or convalescent COVID-19. Input material: peripheral blood. J is TRBJ2-1 and V is TRBV30, with 7 bases fitting TRBD2. Here the CDR3 reads CAWSVGGSSYNEQFF. The CDR3 DNA reads TGTGCCTGGAGTGTAGGCGGGAGCTCCTACAATGAGCAGTTCTTC.